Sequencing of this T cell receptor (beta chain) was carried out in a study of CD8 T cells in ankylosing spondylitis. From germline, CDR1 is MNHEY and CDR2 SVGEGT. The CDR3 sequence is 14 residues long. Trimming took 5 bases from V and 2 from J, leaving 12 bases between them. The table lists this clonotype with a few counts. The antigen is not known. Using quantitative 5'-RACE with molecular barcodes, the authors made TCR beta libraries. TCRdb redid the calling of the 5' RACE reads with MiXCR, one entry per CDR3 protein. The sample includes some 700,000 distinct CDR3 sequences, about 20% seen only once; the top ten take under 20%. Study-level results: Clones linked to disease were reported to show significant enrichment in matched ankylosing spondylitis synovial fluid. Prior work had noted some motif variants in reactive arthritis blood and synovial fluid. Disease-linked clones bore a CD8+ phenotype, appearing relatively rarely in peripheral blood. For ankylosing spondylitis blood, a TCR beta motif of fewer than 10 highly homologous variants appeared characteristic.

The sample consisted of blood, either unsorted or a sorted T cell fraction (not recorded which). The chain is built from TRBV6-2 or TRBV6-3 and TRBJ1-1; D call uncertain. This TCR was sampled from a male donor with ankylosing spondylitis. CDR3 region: CASSVRPPNTEAFF. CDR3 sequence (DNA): TGTGCCAGCAGTGTGAGGCCACCCAACACTGAAGCTTTCTTT.